The 4 T cell receptor beta chains listed next were all sequenced from one sample in a study of CD8+ T cells in alopecia areata. The treatment is: oral pan-JAK inhibitor, 5-10 mg twice daily. Following RNA extraction, reverse transcription yielded cDNA that acted as the sequencing template. Assay used: immunoSEQ multiplex PCR; TCRdb lists only in-frame clones, some missing. This sample has over 100,000 clones; roughly 50% occur once, and the top ten carry roughly an eighth. Sequencing was performed on CD8+ T cells sorted from blood, taken at week 24, from a patient treated with tofacitinib. Receptors originate from a human donor with alopecia areata.

V gene TRBV4-1 combines with J gene TRBJ2-2; D gene uncertain. Germline-derived CDR1 and CDR2 are MGHRA and YSYEKL. V was pared by 9 bases and J by 1 base, with 18 bases between. The CDR3 has 16 amino acids. The chain's CDR3 is CASTTLVVGNTGELFF. DNA for the CDR3: TGCGCCAGTACCACCCTGGTCGTAGGGAACACCGGGGAGCTGTTTTTT.

This chain connects TRBV5-1 to TRBJ1-2; no clear D gene. With 0 bases removed from V and 3 bases from J, the gap between germline ends came to 6 bases. CDR1 is SGHRS and CDR2 is YFSETQ in the germline V gene. The CDR3 contains 13 residues. The CDR3 loop is CASSLGRDYGYTF. CDR3 nucleotides: TGCGCCAGCAGCTTGGGAAGAGACTATGGCTACACCTTC. The full variable domain, in which reference TRBV5-1 and TRBJ1-2 provide the parts outside the CDR3, is KAGVTQTPRYLIKTRGQQVTLSCSPISGHRSVSWYQQTPGQGLQFLFEYFSETQRNKGNFPGRFSGRQFSNSRSEMNVSTLELGDSALYLCASSLGRDYGYTFGSGTRLTVV.

The chain joins TRBV27 to TRBJ1-5; tentatively, D is TRBD1 (6 bases). The germline CDR1 and CDR2 sequences are MNHEY and SMNVEV (reference sequence). The CDR3 contains 13 residues. V lost 6 bases and J 7 bases, leaving 13 bases between the germline ends. CDR3 sequence reads: CASSTGSKQPQHF. The CDR3 nucleotides read TGTGCCAGCAGCACAGGGAGTAAACAGCCCCAGCATTTT.

The chain has TRBV30 and TRBJ2-7; unclear D gene. There are 12 residues in the CDR3. V was shortened by 2 bases and J by 6 bases, with 11 bases between the two germline ends. CDR1 and CDR2 from the germline V gene are GTSNPN and SVGIG (reference sequence). The DNA of the CDR3 is TGTGCCTGGAGTCACCTAGGCTCCGAGCAGTACTTC. Protein product: CAWSHLGSEQYF.